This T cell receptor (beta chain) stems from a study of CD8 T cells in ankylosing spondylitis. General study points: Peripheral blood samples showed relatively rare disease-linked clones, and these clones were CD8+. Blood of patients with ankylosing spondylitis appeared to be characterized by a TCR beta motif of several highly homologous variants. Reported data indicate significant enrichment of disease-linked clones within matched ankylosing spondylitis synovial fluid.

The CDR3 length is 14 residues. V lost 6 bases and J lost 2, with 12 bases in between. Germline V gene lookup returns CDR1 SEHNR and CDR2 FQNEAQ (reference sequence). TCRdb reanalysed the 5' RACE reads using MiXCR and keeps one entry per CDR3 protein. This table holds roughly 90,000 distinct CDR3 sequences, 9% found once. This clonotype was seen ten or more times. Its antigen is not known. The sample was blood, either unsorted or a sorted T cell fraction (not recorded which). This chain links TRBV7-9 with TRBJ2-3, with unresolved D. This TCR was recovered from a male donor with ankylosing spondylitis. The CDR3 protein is CASRPSTATDTQYF. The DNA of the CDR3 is TGTGCCAGCAGACCGAGCACGGCCACAGATACGCAGTATTTT.